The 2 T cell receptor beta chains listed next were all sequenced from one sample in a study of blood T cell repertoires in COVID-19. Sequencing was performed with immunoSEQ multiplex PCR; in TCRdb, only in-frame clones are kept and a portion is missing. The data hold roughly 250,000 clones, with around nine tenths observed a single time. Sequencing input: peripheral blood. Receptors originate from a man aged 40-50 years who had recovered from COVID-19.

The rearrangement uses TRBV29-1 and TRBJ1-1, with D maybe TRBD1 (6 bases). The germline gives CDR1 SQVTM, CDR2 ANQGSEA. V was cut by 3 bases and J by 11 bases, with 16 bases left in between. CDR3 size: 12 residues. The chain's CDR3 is CSVDQGSGWAFF. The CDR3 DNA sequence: TGCAGCGTTGATCAGGGGAGCGGTTGGGCTTTCTTT. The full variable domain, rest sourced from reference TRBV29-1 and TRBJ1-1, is SAVISQKPSRDICQRGTSLTIQCQVDSQVTMMFWYRQQPGQSLTLIATANQGSEATYESGFVIDKFPISRPNLTFSTLTVSNMSPEDSSIYLCSVDQGSGWAFFGQGTRLTVV.

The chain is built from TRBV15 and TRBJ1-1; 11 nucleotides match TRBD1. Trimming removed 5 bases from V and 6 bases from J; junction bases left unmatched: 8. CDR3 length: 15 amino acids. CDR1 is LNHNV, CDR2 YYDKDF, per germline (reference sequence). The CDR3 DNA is TGTGCCACCAGCTGGGACAGGGGGAGTATGGCTGAAGCTTTCTTT. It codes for CATSWDRGSMAEAFF. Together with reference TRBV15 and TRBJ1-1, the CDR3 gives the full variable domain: DAMVIQNPRYQVTQFGKPVTLSCSQTLNHNVMYWYQQKSSQAPKLLFHYYDKDFNNEADTPDNFQSRRPNTSFCFLDIRSPGLGDTAMYLCATSWDRGSMAEAFFGQGTRLTVV.